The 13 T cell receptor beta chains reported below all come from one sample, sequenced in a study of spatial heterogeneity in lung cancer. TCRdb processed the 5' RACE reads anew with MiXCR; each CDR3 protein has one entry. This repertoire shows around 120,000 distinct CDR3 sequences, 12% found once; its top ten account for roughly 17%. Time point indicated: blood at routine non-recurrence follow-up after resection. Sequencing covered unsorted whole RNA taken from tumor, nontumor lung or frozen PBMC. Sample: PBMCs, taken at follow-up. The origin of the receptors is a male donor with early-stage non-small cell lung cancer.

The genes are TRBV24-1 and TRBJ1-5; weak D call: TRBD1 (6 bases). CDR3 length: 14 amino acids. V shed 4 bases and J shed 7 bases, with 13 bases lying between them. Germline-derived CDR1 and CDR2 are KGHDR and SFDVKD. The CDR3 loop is CATSENRVAQPQHF. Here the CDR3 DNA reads TGTGCCACCAGTGAGAACAGGGTGGCCCAGCCCCAGCATTTT.

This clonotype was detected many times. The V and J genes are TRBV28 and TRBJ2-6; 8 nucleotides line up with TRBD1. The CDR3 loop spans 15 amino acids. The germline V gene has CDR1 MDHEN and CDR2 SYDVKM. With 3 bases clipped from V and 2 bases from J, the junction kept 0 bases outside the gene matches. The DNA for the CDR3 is TGTGCCAGCAGTTTGGACAGGGCTGGGGCCAACGTCCTGACTTTC. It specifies CASSLDRAGANVLTF.

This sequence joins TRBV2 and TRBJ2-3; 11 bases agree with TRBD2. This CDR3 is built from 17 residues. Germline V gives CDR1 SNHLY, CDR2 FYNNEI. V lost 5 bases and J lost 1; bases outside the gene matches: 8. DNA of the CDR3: TGTGCCAGCAGTAGACTAGCGGGGCCCGCGGGCACAGATACGCAGTATTTT. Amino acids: CASSRLAGPAGTDTQYF.

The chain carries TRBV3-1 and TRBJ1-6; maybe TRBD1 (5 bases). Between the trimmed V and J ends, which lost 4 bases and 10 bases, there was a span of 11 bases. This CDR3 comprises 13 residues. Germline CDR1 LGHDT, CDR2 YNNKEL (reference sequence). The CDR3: CASSPRQGSPLHF. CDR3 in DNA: TGTGCCAGCAGCCCCCGGCAGGGCTCACCCCTCCACTTT.

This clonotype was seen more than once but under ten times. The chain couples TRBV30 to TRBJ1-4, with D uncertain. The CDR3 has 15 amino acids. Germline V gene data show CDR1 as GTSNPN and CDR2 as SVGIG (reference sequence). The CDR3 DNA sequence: TGTGCTTACACAACCCGGGATTTGACTAATGAAAAACTGTTTTTT. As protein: CAYTTRDLTNEKLFF. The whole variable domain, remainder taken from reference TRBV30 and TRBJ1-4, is SQTIHQWPATLVQPVGSPLSLECTVEGTSNPNLYWYRQAAGRGLQLLFYSVGIGQISSEVPQNLSASRPQDRQFILSSKKLLLSDSGFYLCAYTTRDLTNEKLFFGSGTQLSVL.

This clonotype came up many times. CDR3 sequence: CASSPRGSQPQHF. The CDR3 DNA sequence: TGTGCCAGCTCACCACGGGGTTCTCAGCCCCAGCATTTT. The chain combines TRBV18 with TRBJ1-5; D gene unclear. Germline assignment: CDR1 KGHSH and CDR2 LQKENI. Trimming took 1 base from V and 6 from J, leaving 7 bases between them. The CDR3 is 13 residues long.

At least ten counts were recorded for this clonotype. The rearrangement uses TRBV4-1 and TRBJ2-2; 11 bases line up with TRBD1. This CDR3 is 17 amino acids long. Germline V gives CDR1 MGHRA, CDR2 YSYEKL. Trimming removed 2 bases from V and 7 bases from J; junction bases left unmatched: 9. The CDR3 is CASSQWTRTGGSGELFF. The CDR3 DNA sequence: TGCGCCAGCAGCCAATGGACTAGGACAGGGGGCAGCGGGGAGCTGTTTTTT.

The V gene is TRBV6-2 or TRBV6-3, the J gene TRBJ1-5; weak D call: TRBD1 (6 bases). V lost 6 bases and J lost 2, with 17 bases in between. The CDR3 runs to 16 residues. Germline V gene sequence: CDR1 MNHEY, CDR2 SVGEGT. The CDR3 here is CASRKRTDSGNQPQHF. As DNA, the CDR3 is TGTGCCAGCAGAAAAAGGACAGATAGTGGCAATCAGCCCCAGCATTTT.

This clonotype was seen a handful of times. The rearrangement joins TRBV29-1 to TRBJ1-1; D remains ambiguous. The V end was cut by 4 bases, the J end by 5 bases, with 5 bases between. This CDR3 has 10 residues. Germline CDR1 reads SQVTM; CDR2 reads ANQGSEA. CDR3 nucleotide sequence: TGCAGCGTTGTTGGGACTGAAGCTTTCTTT. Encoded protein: CSVVGTEAFF. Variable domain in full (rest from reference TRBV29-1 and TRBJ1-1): SAVISQKPSRDICQRGTSLTIQCQVDSQVTMMFWYRQQPGQSLTLIATANQGSEATYESGFVIDKFPISRPNLTFSTLTVSNMSPEDSSIYLCSVVGTEAFFGQGTRLTVV.

The CDR3 bases are TGTGCCAGCTCAGCAACGGACGGGGATCAGCCCCAGCATTTT. It is translated as CASSATDGDQPQHF. This sequence joins TRBV18 and TRBJ1-5; D unresolved. This CDR3 is 14 amino acids long. CDR1 and CDR2 from the germline V gene are KGHSH and LQKENI. V lost 5 bases, J lost 5 bases, and 13 bases lay in between.

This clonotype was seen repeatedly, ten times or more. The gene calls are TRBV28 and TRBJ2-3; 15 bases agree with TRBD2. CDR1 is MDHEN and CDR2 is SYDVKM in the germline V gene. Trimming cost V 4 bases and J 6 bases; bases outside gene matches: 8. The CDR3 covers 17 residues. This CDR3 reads CASSSGTSGGLGDTQYF. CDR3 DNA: TGTGCCAGCAGTTCCGGGACTAGCGGGGGGCTGGGGGATACGCAGTATTTT.

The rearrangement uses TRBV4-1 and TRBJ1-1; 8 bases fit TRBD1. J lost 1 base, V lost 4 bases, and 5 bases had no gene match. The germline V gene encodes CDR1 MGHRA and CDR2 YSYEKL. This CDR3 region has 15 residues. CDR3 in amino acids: CASSPVGQANTEAFF. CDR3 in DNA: TGCGCCAGCAGCCCGGTGGGACAGGCGAACACTGAAGCTTTCTTT.

The CDR3 sequence: CASSSMPGTQYF. CDR3 DNA: TGTGCCAGCAGCTCGATGCCCGGGACCCAGTACTTC. The V and J genes are TRBV7-2 and TRBJ2-5; D ambiguous. This CDR3 contains 12 residues. V gave up 4 bases and J gave up 7 bases, with 10 bases separating them. Germline V gene sequence: CDR1 SGHTA, CDR2 FQGNSA. Based on the CDR3 plus reference TRBV7-2 and TRBJ2-5, the full variable domain is GAGVSQSPSNKVTEKGKDVELRCDPISGHTALYWYRQSLGQGLEFLIYFQGNSAPDKSGLPSDRFSAERTGGSVSTLTIQRTQQEDSAVYLCASSSMPGTQYFGPGTRLLVL.